What follows are 26 T cell receptor beta chains derived from one specimen sequenced in a study of cytomegalovirus exposure and HLA in healthy donors. PCR was performed using 60 Vbeta and 13 Jbeta primers. Clones were read by immunoSEQ multiplex PCR, and TCRdb kept only the in-frame ones, dropping some. The repertoire holds 150,000 or so clones, 75% seen once, with about 3% in the top ten. The sequenced sample was PBMCs. These receptors came from a man aged 35 to 55 in good health and CMV-seronegative.

This clone was picked up one time. The V gene is TRBV7-2, the J gene TRBJ2-3; 9 bases match TRBD1. The CDR3 spans 15 residues. Germline loops: CDR1 SGHTA, CDR2 FQGNSA. After removal of 5 bases from V and 2 bases from J, the junction contained 5 bases not matched to a gene. In DNA, the CDR3 is TGTGCCAGCAGCCCCGGGACAGGGTTCACAGATACGCAGTATTTT. Encoded protein: CASSPGTGFTDTQYF.

This chain links TRBV7-3 with TRBJ1-1, with 9 positions matching TRBD1. This CDR3 spans 16 amino acids. V dropped 2 bases and J dropped 0; count of bases not matched to a gene: 4. Germline V lookup: CDR1 SGHTA, CDR2 FQGTGA. In DNA, the CDR3 is TGTGCCAGCAGCTTAGTTGGGACAGGGATGAACACTGAAGCTTTCTTT. Protein product: CASSLVGTGMNTEAFF.

The rearrangement links TRBV19 to TRBJ2-1, with 10 bases fitting TRBD2. The germline V gene encodes CDR1 LNHDA and CDR2 SQIVND (reference sequence). V lost 3 bases and J lost 3; bases outside the gene matches: 8. CDR3 length: 17 amino acids. Here the CDR3 DNA reads TGTGCCAGTAGTATCGTCCTAGCGGGGGTTTACTACAATGAGCAGTTCTTC. It is translated as CASSIVLAGVYYNEQFF.

The V gene is TRBV6-1, the J gene TRBJ2-3; 8 bases line up with TRBD2. The CDR3 sequence is 15 residues long. The V segment lost 4 bases and the J segment 0 bases; nucleotides outside the gene matches: 3. Germline V gives CDR1 MNHNS, CDR2 SASEGT. The CDR3 loop reads CASSAGGGSTDTQYF. CDR3 coding DNA: TGTGCCAGCAGTGCGGGCGGGGGGAGCACAGATACGCAGTATTTT.

This chain uses TRBV6-5 with TRBJ2-7, with a weak D call TRBD1 (5 bases). Trimming removed 7 bases at V and 1 base at J, with 5 bases between. The CDR3 covers 11 residues. Germline lookup yields CDR1 MNHEY and CDR2 SVGAGI. CDR3 amino acids: CASTGSYEQYF. Here the CDR3 DNA reads TGTGCCAGCACAGGGTCCTACGAGCAGTACTTC.

This rearrangement joins TRBV9 to TRBJ1-1; TRBD1 matches 7 bases. The CDR3 is made up of 15 amino acids. Germline V gene lookup returns CDR1 SGDLS and CDR2 YYNGEE. V was clipped by 3 bases and J by 3 bases; unmatched bases: 8. CDR3 in DNA: TGTGCCAGCAGCGCCCGCAGGGGGGTGGACACTGAAGCTTTCTTT. Encoded protein: CASSARRGVDTEAFF. The full variable domain, its missing parts supplied by reference TRBV9 and TRBJ1-1, is DSGVTQTPKHLITATGQRVTLRCSPRSGDLSVYWYQQSLDQGLQFLIQYYNGEERAKGNILERFSAQQFPDLHSELNLSSLELGDSALYFCASSARRGVDTEAFFGQGTRLTVV.

This clone was counted once. The rearrangement uses TRBV18 and TRBJ1-3, with D uncertain. Germline-derived CDR1 and CDR2 are KGHSH and LQKENI. This CDR3 has 16 amino acids. The V end lost 2 bases, the J end lost 3 bases, and 14 bases lay between the germline ends. CDR3 bases: TGTGCCAGCTCACCATTCCGGGGTAATTATGGAAACACCATATATTTT. This codes for CASSPFRGNYGNTIYF.

This clone was seen more than once but under ten times. The chain employs TRBV5-6 and TRBJ2-2; the D is unclear. Germline V gene sequence: CDR1 SGHDT, CDR2 YYEEEE. The ends were cut back, 4 bases at V and 1 base at J, with 5 bases in the middle. The CDR3 sequence is 13 residues long. The DNA of the CDR3 is TGTGCCAGCAGCCTATTGAACACCGGGGAGCTGTTTTTT. It encodes CASSLLNTGELFF.

The V gene is TRBV6-1, the J gene TRBJ1-5, with D unclear. CDR3 size: 16 residues. V lost 1 base, J lost 0 bases, and 10 bases lay in between. In germline, CDR1 is MNHNS, CDR2 SASEGT. CDR3 sequence reads: CASSEGPGYSNQPQHF. As DNA, the CDR3 is TGTGCCAGCAGTGAAGGCCCGGGATATAGCAATCAGCCCCAGCATTTT.

The gene calls are TRBV29-1 and TRBJ1-1; D gene ambiguous. V was trimmed by 3 bases and J by 1 base, leaving 9 bases between them. The CDR3 is made up of 13 amino acids. CDR1 is SQVTM, CDR2 ANQGSEA, per germline. The CDR3 spells CSVERAQNTEAFF. The CDR3 region has the DNA TGCAGCGTTGAGCGGGCGCAGAACACTGAAGCTTTCTTT.

The chain is built from TRBV9 and TRBJ2-7; a weak D match, TRBD2 (6 bases). The germline gives CDR1 SGDLS, CDR2 YYNGEE. V lost 0 bases and J lost 2, with 9 bases in between. There are 14 residues in the CDR3. The CDR3 sequence is CASSVGRGTYEQYF. For the CDR3, the DNA is TGTGCCAGCAGCGTAGGGCGGGGAACCTACGAGCAGTACTTC.

This chain links TRBV9 with TRBJ2-2; D call uncertain. The ends were cut back, 0 bases at V and 1 base at J, with 10 bases in the middle. Looked up from germline, CDR1 is SGDLS and CDR2 is YYNGEE. This CDR3 is 16 amino acids long. CDR3 nucleotides: TGTGCCAGCAGCGTAGTAGGCAGACAGAACACCGGGGAGCTGTTTTTT. Amino acids: CASSVVGRQNTGELFF.

In DNA, the CDR3 is TGTGCCAGCAGTTACTCGCGGGGGCCCACTAACGAGCAGTACTTC. Translation: CASSYSRGPTNEQYF. The chain is built from TRBV6-5 and TRBJ2-5; D might be TRBD2 (7 bases). The tail of the sequence fits TRBJ2-7 better, so the J call may be wrong. This CDR3 is built from 15 residues. Germline CDR1 and CDR2: MNHEY and SVGAGI.

This rearrangement joins TRBV6-4 to TRBJ2-3; 9 nucleotides align to TRBD1. V was pared by 7 bases and J by 6 bases, with 8 bases of the junction left unmatched. The germline CDR1 and CDR2 sequences are MRHNA and SNTAGT. This CDR3 region has 14 residues. The chain's CDR3 is CASIYRTGEDTQYF. The CDR3 nucleotides read TGTGCCAGCATCTATAGGACAGGGGAGGATACGCAGTATTTT.

This clone was seen only once. CDR3 DNA sequence: TGTGCCAGCAGTGACTTGCGAGGGGGGGACTATGGCTACACCTTC. Its protein is CASSDLRGGDYGYTF. The V call is TRBV25-1, the J call TRBJ1-2, with D perhaps matching TRBD1 (6 bases). The germline gives CDR1 MGHDK, CDR2 SYGVNS. The CDR3 sequence is 15 residues long. The V and J ends lost 3 bases and 3 bases respectively, with 14 bases between them.

This CDR3 reads CASSPGPVAYEQYF. The CDR3 DNA reads as TGTGCCAGCAGTCCGGGTCCGGTGGCCTACGAGCAGTACTTC. The chain has TRBV7-2 and TRBJ2-7; no definite D call. The germline V gene has CDR1 SGHTA and CDR2 FQGNSA. CDR3 length: 14 amino acids. Trimming took 6 bases from V and 2 from J, leaving 14 bases between them. Drawing the rest from reference TRBV7-2 and TRBJ2-7, the complete variable domain is GAGVSQSPSNKVTEKGKDVELRCDPISGHTALYWYRQSLGQGLEFLIYFQGNSAPDKSGLPSDRFSAERTGGSVSTLTIQRTQQEDSAVYLCASSPGPVAYEQYFGPGTRLTVT.

This clone was observed a single time. This rearrangement joins TRBV5-1 to TRBJ1-3; a possible D gene is TRBD1 (6 bases). Germline V CDR1 and CDR2: SGHRS, YFSETQ. V was pared by 7 bases and J by 2 bases, with 22 bases between. The CDR3 is made up of 17 amino acids. DNA of the CDR3: TGCGCCAGCCGGTCATTAACAGGGAATGTGGCTGGAAACACCATATATTTT. It yields the protein CASRSLTGNVAGNTIYF.

V usage is TRBV18 and J usage is TRBJ2-7, with TRBD2 matching over 11 bases. The CDR3 is made up of 16 amino acids. Germline loops: CDR1 KGHSH, CDR2 LQKENI. Trimming cost V 3 bases and J 6 bases; bases outside gene matches: 10. This CDR3 is CASSPDHTSGGGEQYF. CDR3 nucleotides: TGTGCCAGCTCACCCGACCATACTAGCGGGGGAGGCGAGCAGTACTTC.

The J gene is TRBJ1-4, the V gene TRBV18; 9 nucleotides agree with TRBD1. The germline gives CDR1 KGHSH, CDR2 LQKENI. This CDR3 has 15 residues. J lost 8 bases, V lost 3 bases, and 7 bases had no gene match. DNA for the CDR3: TGTGCCAGCTCACCTCCGGGACAGGGAGGAGAAAAACTGTTTTTT. It codes for CASSPPGQGGEKLFF.

The chain uses TRBV28 and TRBJ1-5; the D is unclear. CDR1 is MDHEN and CDR2 is SYDVKM in the germline V gene. The CDR3 contains 14 residues. The CDR3 DNA follows: TGTGCGGTCTCCTCAGGCCTAGCGGAACAGCCCCAGCATTTT. Amino acid sequence: CAVSSGLAEQPQHF.

The CDR3 is CASSLGQGGKNIQYF. DNA of the CDR3: TGTGCCAGCAGTCTGGGACAGGGTGGCAAAAACATTCAGTACTTC. The rearrangement uses TRBV28 and TRBJ2-4; 9 bases are shared with TRBD1. CDR3 length: 15 residues. Per the germline V gene, CDR1 is MDHEN and CDR2 is SYDVKM. V dropped 5 bases and J dropped 3; count of bases not matched to a gene: 5.

The CDR3 nucleotides are TGTGCCAGCAGCTTACCTGCAGGGAACGAGCAGTACTTC. Its protein is CASSLPAGNEQYF. The chain couples TRBV7-9 to TRBJ2-7; D perhaps matches TRBD1 (5 bases). Germline loops: CDR1 SEHNR, CDR2 FQNEAQ (reference sequence). V was clipped by 2 bases and J by 5 bases, with 10 bases between them. The CDR3 loop spans 13 amino acids.

The rearrangement links TRBV9 to TRBJ2-1; TRBD1 might be the D (6 bases). Germline CDR1 and CDR2: SGDLS and YYNGEE. V shed 6 bases and J shed 2 bases, with 15 bases lying between them. This CDR3 comprises 15 residues. Here the CDR3 DNA reads TGTGCCAGCACCATGGGGACATTTCCCTACAATGAGCAGTTCTTC. This codes for CASTMGTFPYNEQFF.

This clone was seen once. Other DNA sequences in this sample translate to the same CDR3. CDR3 protein: CASSVRGDGTDTQYF. CDR3 coding DNA: TGTGCCAGCAGCGTGCGGGGGGATGGCACAGATACGCAGTATTTT. This chain links TRBV7-3 with TRBJ2-3; 8 nucleotides line up with TRBD2. The ends lost 5 bases at V and 1 base at J; junction bases unmatched: 5. The CDR3 covers 15 residues. Germline loops: CDR1 SGHTA, CDR2 FQGTGA.

The rearrangement uses TRBV4-2 and TRBJ1-1; D uncertain. The CDR3 spans 13 residues. V lost 5 bases, J lost 3 bases, and 10 bases lay in between. Germline assignment: CDR1 LGHNA and CDR2 YNFKEQ. CDR3 DNA sequence: TGTGCCAGCAGCTCTAACAGTTACACTGAAGCTTTCTTT. It specifies CASSSNSYTEAFF.

The chain combines TRBV27 with TRBJ2-2; D is possibly TRBD1 (5 bases). This CDR3 comprises 14 residues. Germline assignment: CDR1 MNHEY and CDR2 SMNVEV (reference sequence). Trimming removed 10 bases from V and 0 bases from J, with 12 bases in between. CDR3 protein: CATGRGANTGELFF. CDR3 sequence (DNA): TGTGCCACCGGTAGGGGTGCGAACACCGGGGAGCTGTTTTTT.